The rows below give T cell receptor beta chains drawn from one sample of a study of CD8 T cells in Susac syndrome. TCRdb reprocessed the immunoSEQ multiplex PCR reads via MiXCR and lists one record per CDR3 protein. Of roughly 120,000 distinct CDR3 sequences listed, more than 85% are singletons. Sequenced input: CD8+ T cells from PBMCs. The receptors were gathered from a human donor with multiple sclerosis. CDR3s include the opening cysteine and the closing phenylalanine or tryptophan. The D gene is left open where the match is weak. Some rows mark clone size as missing; the rest say once, few, many or name a class of expanded clone.

TRBJ2-4	.	TRBV29-1	once	CSVSSARVKNIQYF	TGCAGCGTTTCCTCCGCGAGGGTTAAAAACATTCAGTACTTC
TRBJ2-7	.	TRBV13	.	CASSLEWQGGDYEQYF	TGTGCCAGCAGCTTAGAATGGCAGGGGGGGGACTACGAGCAGTACTTC
TRBJ2-1	.	TRBV3-1	.	CASSPSVGPGHNEQFF	TGTGCCAGCAGCCCTTCGGTGGGCCCGGGGCACAATGAGCAGTTCTTC
TRBJ1-2	.	TRBV29-1	.	CSVEDRGGSWDYGYTF	TGCAGCGTTGAAGATAGGGGTGGGAGTTGGGACTATGGCTACACCTTC
TRBJ2-3	TRBD2	TRBV9	.	CASSPLRLAGSTDTQYF	TGTGCCAGCAGCCCTCTAAGACTAGCGGGAAGCACAGATACGCAGTATTTT
TRBJ2-2	TRBD1	TRBV9	.	CASSARTGSGELFF	TGTGCCAGCAGCGCCAGGACAGGGTCCGGGGAGCTGTTTTTT
TRBJ1-2	.	TRBV7-9	.	CASSYIRQDPYGYTF	TGTGCCAGCAGCTATATACGACAGGACCCCTATGGCTACACCTTC
TRBJ2-5	.	TRBV12-3/TRBV12-4	once	CASSETVQETQYF	TGTGCCAGCAGCGAAACGGTCCAAGAGACCCAGTACTTC
TRBJ2-1	TRBD2	TRBV9	.	CASSAPLAGLEDNEQFF	TGTGCCAGCAGCGCCCCCCTAGCGGGATTAGAAGACAATGAGCAGTTCTTC
TRBJ2-4	.	TRBV7-2	.	CASSLSSIPKNIQYF	TGTGCCAGCAGCTTATCTTCGATCCCCAAAAACATTCAGTACTTC
TRBJ2-2	.	TRBV20-1	.	CSARDSLNGELFF	TGCAGTGCTAGGGACAGCCTAAACGGGGAGCTGTTTTTT
TRBJ1-2	.	TRBV7-2	.	CASSLALDRPTNYGYTF	TGTGCCAGCAGCTTAGCGCTGGACAGACCGACTAACTATGGCTACACCTTC
TRBJ1-1	.	TRBV20-1	.	CSAREGGARGGTEAFF	TGCAGTGCTAGAGAAGGAGGTGCTCGGGGAGGCACTGAAGCTTTCTTT
TRBJ1-2	TRBD1	TRBV12-3/TRBV12-4	.	CASSFYRGGYTF	TGTGCCAGCAGTTTCTACAGGGGCGGCTACACCTTC
TRBJ2-7	.	TRBV10-2	few	CASSEGHEQYF	TGCGCCAGCAGTGAGGGGCACGAGCAGTACTTC
TRBJ1-2	.	TRBV5-6	.	CASSPPDGSSYGYTF	TGTGCCAGCAGCCCTCCCGACGGGAGTTCATATGGCTACACCTTC
TRBJ1-1	.	TRBV4-2	.	CATQIGRSTEAFF	TGTGCCACCCAGATAGGGAGGAGCACTGAAGCTTTCTTT